The 32 T cell receptor beta chains given below trace back to one sample, sequenced in a study of Graves' ophthalmopathy and Graves' hyperthyroidism (dated by TCRdb to the late 2010s). Sequencing was performed on an Illumina HiSeq 2000. For repertoire sequencing, the TCR beta CDR3 regions were amplified from RNA transcripts. A first-round RT-PCR used HTBI primers with the Qiagen OneStep RT-PCR kit, followed by a second-round multiplex PCR, size selection and purification. TCRdb reanalyzed the raw reads on its own, using fastp at Q25 for trimming and MiXCR for clone calling, and kept in-frame beta chains. Records with the same CDR3 protein are collapsed into one entry carrying the most frequent genes and DNA. Present in this sample are about 390,000 distinct CDR3 sequences, about 16% of which were seen just once. The top ten constitute 5.5% to 7% of the sample. Sequenced sample: peripheral blood. The receptors shown here come from a young woman with stable Graves' hyperthyroidism. Donor details come from another sample of the same person, matched by shared clones.

This clonotype was seen ten or more times. The chain couples TRBV24-1 to TRBJ1-3; unclear D gene. The V gene's germline CDR1 is KGHDR and CDR2 SFDVKD. The CDR3 totals 15 residues. V dropped 1 base and J dropped 0 bases, with 6 bases sitting between them. The CDR3 sequence: CATSDFTDSGNTIYF. CDR3 nucleotides: TGTGCCACCAGTGATTTTACCGACTCTGGAAACACCATATATTTT.

This clonotype was observed many times. This chain uses TRBV6-1 with TRBJ1-1; D possibly corresponds to TRBD1 (5 bases). V dropped 8 bases and J dropped 4 bases, with 23 bases sitting between them. From germline, CDR1 is MNHNS and CDR2 SASEGT. This CDR3 region has 16 residues. CDR3: CASSPRAGWFLTEAFF. Written as DNA, the CDR3 is TGTGCCAGCTCCCCCCGTGCAGGGTGGTTTCTCACTGAAGCTTTCTTT.

There are many counts of this clonotype. The chain uses TRBV14 and TRBJ1-1, with unresolved D. Deletions cut 0 bases from V and 0 bases from J, with 8 bases between. The CDR3 totals 15 residues. Germline CDR1 and CDR2: SGHDN and FVKESK. This chain's CDR3 is CASSQEANMNTEAFF. The DNA for the CDR3 is TGTGCCAGCAGCCAAGAGGCGAACATGAACACTGAAGCTTTCTTT.

This clonotype has at least ten counts. This chain uses TRBV2 with TRBJ1-4; 7 positions match TRBD1. The CDR3 has 13 residues. The germline V gene encodes CDR1 SNHLY and CDR2 FYNNEI. V lost 6 bases and J lost 4; bases outside the gene matches: 2. The CDR3 DNA reads as TGTGCCAGCAGCCGGGACAGTAATGAAAAACTGTTTTTT. Residues: CASSRDSNEKLFF.

This clonotype was observed at least ten times. The rearrangement uses TRBV5-1 and TRBJ1-1; 7 nucleotides match TRBD1. Losses at the gene ends were 6 bases for V and 0 bases for J; bases not matched to a gene: 5. CDR3 length equals 14 residues. Germline V gene sequence: CDR1 SGHRS, CDR2 YFSETQ. The CDR3 DNA reads as TGCGCCAGCAACCCGGGACAGCTGAACACTGAAGCTTTCTTT. Protein: CASNPGQLNTEAFF.

This clonotype was found many times. The chain links TRBV11-2 to TRBJ1-1; tentative D call: TRBD1 (6 bases). This CDR3 spans 15 amino acids. Trimming removed 5 bases at V and 5 bases at J, with 18 bases between. Germline loops: CDR1 SGHAT, CDR2 FQNNGV. Here the CDR3 reads CASSPGRGARTEAFF. In nucleotides, the CDR3 is TGTGCCAGCAGCCCGGGCCGGGGGGCGCGGACTGAAGCTTTCTTT.

The table lists this clonotype with many counts. This rearrangement joins TRBV6-1 to TRBJ2-7; D unclear. Trimming removed 2 bases from V and 7 bases from J, with 9 bases in between. The germline V gene encodes CDR1 MNHNS and CDR2 SASEGT. The CDR3 extends over 12 amino acids. The CDR3 protein is CASSENGEEQYF. The CDR3 DNA is TGTGCCAGCAGTGAAAACGGAGAGGAGCAGTACTTC.

Many counts were recorded for this clonotype. The chain is built from TRBV6-2 or TRBV6-3 and TRBJ2-7; D not resolved. This CDR3 contains 12 residues. With 4 bases removed from V and 6 bases from J, the gap between germline ends came to 10 bases. Germline assignment: CDR1 MNHEY and CDR2 SVGEGT. Written as DNA, the CDR3 is TGTGCCAGCAGTTGGAGCAGGTCCGAGCAGTACTTC. Translation gives CASSWSRSEQYF.

In the case of this clonotype: A read error is possible here, since a much larger clone lies one base away. This sequence joins TRBV2 and TRBJ2-7; TRBD1 matches 9 bases. The germline gives CDR1 SNHLY, CDR2 FYNNEI. This CDR3 has 13 amino acids. The CDR3 is CASRGTGSYELYF. The CDR3 DNA sequence: TGTGCCAGCAGGGGGACAGGGTCCTACGAGCTGTACTTC.

V is TRBV11-2 and J is TRBJ2-5, with D perhaps given as TRBD1 or TRBD2 (5 bases each). V lost 5 bases and J lost 4, with 20 bases in between. Germline-derived CDR1 and CDR2 are SGHAT and FQNNGV. The CDR3 has 16 residues. The CDR3 nucleotides read TGTGCCAGCAGCCCCAGGGTCACTGGGGCGGGAGAGACCCAGTACTTC. Protein: CASSPRVTGAGETQYF.

This clonotype has ten or more counts. The chain recombines TRBV9 with TRBJ1-1; the D gene is possibly TRBD1 (6 bases). Germline loops: CDR1 SGDLS, CDR2 YYNGEE. The CDR3 has 15 residues. Trimming left V 3 bases short and J 1 base short, with 13 bases between. CDR3 residues: CASSAPTGTNTEAFF. In DNA, the CDR3 is TGTGCCAGCAGCGCCCCGACAGGAACGAACACTGAAGCTTTCTTT.

The chain joins TRBV7-8 to TRBJ1-1; D gene uncertain. The CDR3 loop spans 16 amino acids. Germline values: CDR1 SGHVS, CDR2 FQNEAQ. V was clipped by 1 base and J by 0 bases, with 12 bases between them. CDR3 DNA sequence: TGTGCCAGCAGCTTAGTAGGTGGACCAATGAACACTGAAGCTTTCTTT. This gives the protein CASSLVGGPMNTEAFF.

This clonotype was found a few times. The chain employs TRBV19 and TRBJ2-4; D unresolved. V lost 3 bases, J lost 5 bases, and 8 bases lay in between. The CDR3 consists of 13 residues. Germline V gene sequence: CDR1 LNHDA, CDR2 SQIVND (reference sequence). The CDR3 here is CASSMGRENIQYF. The CDR3 region has the DNA TGTGCCAGTAGTATGGGCAGAGAAAACATTCAGTACTTC.

This clonotype was observed a few times. V and J are TRBV18 and TRBJ1-2; possible D gene TRBD1, 5 bases. V was clipped by 10 bases and J by 3 bases, with 15 bases between them. Germline CDR1 KGHSH, CDR2 LQKENI. The CDR3 is made up of 13 amino acids. The DNA for the CDR3 is TGTGCCACCTCTGACTCCAGGGACTATGGCTACACCTTC. It encodes CATSDSRDYGYTF.

This clonotype was seen many times. This rearrangement joins TRBV6-2 or TRBV6-3 to TRBJ1-5; D is possibly TRBD1 (6 bases). The CDR3 spans 16 residues. The ends were cut back, 6 bases at V and 6 bases at J, with 21 bases in the middle. Germline CDR1 MNHEY, CDR2 SVGEGT. In DNA, the CDR3 is TGTGCCAGCAGCCCCGAGGGGGGGTTGGGGGGTCAGCCCCAGCATTTT. Translating gives CASSPEGGLGGQPQHF.

In its sample, this clonotype was seen many times. This rearrangement joins TRBV20-1 to TRBJ1-1; D may be TRBD1 (6 bases). From germline, CDR1 is DFQATT and CDR2 SNEGSKA (reference sequence). The CDR3 is made up of 15 amino acids. V was clipped by 2 bases and J by 5 bases, with 18 bases between them. The CDR3 loop reads CSARKWGGGKTEAFF. The CDR3 DNA sequence: TGCAGTGCTAGAAAATGGGGGGGCGGTAAAACTGAAGCTTTCTTT.

This clonotype was detected a few times. The V and J genes are TRBV4-1 and TRBJ1-1; TRBD1 might be the D (5 bases). V was pared by 6 bases and J by 4 bases, with 18 bases between. The length of the CDR3 is 15 residues. Germline loops: CDR1 MGHRA, CDR2 YSYEKL. CDR3 sequence (DNA): TGCGCCAGCAGGGATCCCCCGGGGCGGCGCACTGAAGCTTTCTTT. Translation: CASRDPPGRRTEAFF.

Ten or more counts support this clonotype. This rearrangement joins TRBV6-5 to TRBJ2-7; TRBD1 or TRBD2 may be the D gene (5 bases each). This CDR3 has 12 amino acids. CDR1 is MNHEY and CDR2 is SVGAGI in the germline V gene. With 9 bases removed from V and 2 bases from J, the gap between germline ends came to 11 bases. As DNA, the CDR3 is TGTGCCAGTGGGGGTGGAGCCTACGAGCAGTACTTC. Translation gives CASGGGAYEQYF.

In this sample, this clonotype turned up many times. The chain is built from TRBV9 and TRBJ2-7; 7 bases are a match to TRBD1. Trimming removed 3 bases from V and 5 bases from J; junction bases left unmatched: 2. The CDR3 is made up of 12 amino acids. CDR1 SGDLS and CDR2 YYNGEE come from the germline V gene. In nucleotides, the CDR3 is TGTGCCAGCAGCGGACAGGGTAACGAGCAGTACTTC. It yields the protein CASSGQGNEQYF.

At least ten counts were recorded for this clonotype. This chain uses TRBV10-1 with TRBJ1-5; the D is unclear. V was cut by 8 bases and J by 3 bases, with 20 bases left in between. Germline V lookup: CDR1 WNHNN, CDR2 SYGVQD (reference sequence). CDR3 length equals 16 residues. The CDR3 nucleotides are TGCGCCAGCCTATTCCCGGGCCCAGGCCCCAATCAGCCCCAGCATTTT. It translates to CASLFPGPGPNQPQHF.

In this sample, this clonotype turned up many times. The V and J genes are TRBV12-5 and TRBJ2-2, with TRBD1 matching over 8 bases. This CDR3 contains 20 residues. J was trimmed by 1 base and V by 0 bases; bases with no gene match: 13. CDR1 LGHNT and CDR2 FRNRAP come from the germline V gene. The DNA of the CDR3 is TGTGCTAGTGGTTTGGTACACGGCTCCGCAGGGGGCCGGAACACCGGGGAGCTGTTTTTT. Translated: CASGLVHGSAGGRNTGELFF.

This clonotype has ten or more counts. Relative to the germline gene, one junction end is altered; a read error may explain this. The chain recombines TRBV12-3 or TRBV12-4 with TRBJ1-5; no clear D gene. This CDR3 is 12 amino acids long. The CDR3 sequence is CASGRINQPQHF. The DNA of the CDR3 is TGTGCCAGCGGACGGATCAATCAACCCCAGCATTTT.

This clonotype was observed a few times. The J gene is TRBJ1-1, the V gene TRBV20-1; D gene ambiguous. Germline V gives CDR1 DFQATT, CDR2 SNEGSKA (reference sequence). There are 13 residues in the CDR3. Trimming removed 4 bases from V and 3 bases from J, with 12 bases in between. The CDR3 nucleotides read TGCAGTGCTAACCGACCCGAGGACACTGAAGCTTTCTTT. It is translated as CSANRPEDTEAFF.

The chain uses TRBV12-3 or TRBV12-4 and TRBJ1-2; 11 bases fit TRBD1. Germline trimming cut 7 bases from V and 6 bases from J; bases unmatched to any gene: 4. The length of the CDR3 is 13 residues. DNA of the CDR3: TGTGCCAGCAATGGACAGGGGGCGAATGGCTACACCTTC. Translation: CASNGQGANGYTF.

This clonotype was seen only once. The chain is built from TRBV7-2 and TRBJ1-2; D is undetermined. The V end lost 0 bases, the J end lost 0 bases, and 8 bases lay between the germline ends. The CDR3 sequence is 15 residues long. The germline CDR1 and CDR2 sequences are SGHTA and FQGNSA. In nucleotides, the CDR3 is TGTGCCAGCAGCTTAGCGGTAATAACTAACTATGGCTACACCTTC. Its translation: CASSLAVITNYGYTF.

At least ten counts were recorded for this clonotype. The genes are TRBV29-1 and TRBJ2-5; 9 bases align to TRBD2. Per germline, CDR1 SQVTM and CDR2 ANQGSEA. The J segment lost 5 bases and the V segment lost 3 bases, leaving 7 bases of the junction unmatched. The CDR3 is 14 amino acids. DNA of the CDR3: TGCAGCGTTGATTATGGCGGGGGGGCCGAGACCCAGTACTTC. It is translated as CSVDYGGGAETQYF.

This chain joins TRBV27 and TRBJ1-6; D may be TRBD1 (5 bases). Deletions cut 3 bases from V and 11 bases from J, with 14 bases between. CDR1 is MNHEY and CDR2 is SMNVEV in the germline V gene (reference sequence). This CDR3 has 14 residues. The DNA of the CDR3 is TGTGCCAGCAGTTTGGTTCCCCAGGGAGCACCCCTCCACTTT. The encoded protein is CASSLVPQGAPLHF.

This clonotype was seen ten or more times. The rearrangement uses TRBV6-2 or TRBV6-3 and TRBJ1-1; D is ambiguous. Trimming removed 2 bases at V and 0 bases at J, with 13 bases between. In germline, CDR1 is MNHEY, CDR2 SVGEGT. The CDR3 sequence is 16 residues long. In nucleotides, the CDR3 is TGTGCCAGCAGTTACGATGTCCTGGGCTTGAACACTGAAGCTTTCTTT. Translation gives CASSYDVLGLNTEAFF.

At least ten counts were recorded for this clonotype. CDR3 nucleotides: TGTGCCAGTAGTATACAGGGGACTAAAGAGACCCAGTACTTC. It translates to CASSIQGTKETQYF. The J gene is TRBJ2-5, the V gene TRBV19; the D gene is possibly TRBD2 (7 bases). Per the germline V gene, CDR1 is LNHDA and CDR2 is SQIVND (reference sequence). The V end was cut by 2 bases, the J end by 3 bases, with 10 bases between. The CDR3 spans 14 residues.

This clonotype has ten or more counts. The chain recombines TRBV7-8 with TRBJ1-1; possibly TRBD1 for D (6 bases). Trimming cost V 0 bases and J 6 bases, with 11 bases left between them. Germline V gene sequence: CDR1 SGHVS, CDR2 FQNEAQ. The CDR3 contains 14 residues. The CDR3 sequence: CASSLAGGRAEAFF. CDR3 sequence (DNA): TGTGCCAGCAGCTTAGCTGGGGGCAGGGCTGAAGCTTTCTTT.

This clonotype was observed a few times. The chain has TRBV25-1 and TRBJ1-3; TRBD1 might be the D (6 bases). CDR3 size: 15 residues. Germline lookup yields CDR1 MGHDK and CDR2 SYGVNS. V lost 7 bases and J lost 0, with 13 bases in between. The CDR3 region is CASTKTGSSGNTIYF. The CDR3 DNA reads as TGTGCCAGCACCAAAACAGGGAGCTCTGGAAACACCATATATTTT.

The chain joins TRBV20-1 to TRBJ1-1, with 9 positions matching TRBD1. Germline V lookup: CDR1 DFQATT, CDR2 SNEGSKA (reference sequence). Trimming took 1 base from V and 4 from J; bases not matched to a gene: 10. The CDR3 extends over 16 amino acids. CDR3 region: CSARVGTGWGGTEAFF. The CDR3 DNA follows: TGCAGTGCTAGAGTAGGGACAGGGTGGGGGGGCACTGAAGCTTTCTTT.